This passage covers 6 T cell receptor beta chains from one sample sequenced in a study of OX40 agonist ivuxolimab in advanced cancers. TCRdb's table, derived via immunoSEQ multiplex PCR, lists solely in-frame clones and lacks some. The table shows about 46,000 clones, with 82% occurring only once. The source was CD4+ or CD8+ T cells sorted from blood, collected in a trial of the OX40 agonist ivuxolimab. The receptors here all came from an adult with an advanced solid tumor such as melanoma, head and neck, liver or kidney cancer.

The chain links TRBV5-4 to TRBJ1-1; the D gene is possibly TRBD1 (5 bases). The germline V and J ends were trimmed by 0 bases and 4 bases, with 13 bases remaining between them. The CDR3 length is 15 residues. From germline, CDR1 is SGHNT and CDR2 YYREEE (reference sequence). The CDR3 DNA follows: TGTGCCAGCAGCTTGGAAAGGGGAAGGGGCACTGAAGCTTTCTTT. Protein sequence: CASSLERGRGTEAFF.

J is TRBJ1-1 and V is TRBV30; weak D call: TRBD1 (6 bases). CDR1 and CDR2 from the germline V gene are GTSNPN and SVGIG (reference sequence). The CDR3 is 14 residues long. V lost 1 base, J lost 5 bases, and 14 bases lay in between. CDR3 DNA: TGTGCCTGGAGTGAAGGCAGGGGCAAAACTGAAGCTTTCTTT. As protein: CAWSEGRGKTEAFF.

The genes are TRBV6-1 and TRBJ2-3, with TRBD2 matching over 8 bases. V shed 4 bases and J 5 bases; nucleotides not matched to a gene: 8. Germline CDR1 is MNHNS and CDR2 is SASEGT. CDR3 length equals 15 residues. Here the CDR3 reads CASSGQGLEGDTQYF. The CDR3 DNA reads TGTGCCAGCAGTGGCCAGGGACTAGAGGGAGATACGCAGTATTTT.

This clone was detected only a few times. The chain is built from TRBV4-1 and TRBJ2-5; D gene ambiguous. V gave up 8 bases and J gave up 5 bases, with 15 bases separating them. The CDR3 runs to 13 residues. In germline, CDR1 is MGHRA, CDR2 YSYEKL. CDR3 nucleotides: TGCGCCAGCCGGCCGGGTATTGAGGAGACCCAGTACTTC. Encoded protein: CASRPGIEETQYF.

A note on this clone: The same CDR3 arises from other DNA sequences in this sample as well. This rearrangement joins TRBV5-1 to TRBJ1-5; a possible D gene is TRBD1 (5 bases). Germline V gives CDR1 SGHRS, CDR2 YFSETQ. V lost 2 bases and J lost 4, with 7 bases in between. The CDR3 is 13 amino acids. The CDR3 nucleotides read TGCGCCAGCAGCTTCGAGGGGAATCAGCCCCAGCATTTT. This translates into CASSFEGNQPQHF.

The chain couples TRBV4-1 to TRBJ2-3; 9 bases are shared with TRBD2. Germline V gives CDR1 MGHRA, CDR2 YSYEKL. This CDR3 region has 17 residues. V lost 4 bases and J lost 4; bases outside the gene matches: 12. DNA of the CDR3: TGCGCCAGCAGCCTCAACTTGGCGGGGGGGCCCGCAGATACGCAGTATTTT. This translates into CASSLNLAGGPADTQYF.